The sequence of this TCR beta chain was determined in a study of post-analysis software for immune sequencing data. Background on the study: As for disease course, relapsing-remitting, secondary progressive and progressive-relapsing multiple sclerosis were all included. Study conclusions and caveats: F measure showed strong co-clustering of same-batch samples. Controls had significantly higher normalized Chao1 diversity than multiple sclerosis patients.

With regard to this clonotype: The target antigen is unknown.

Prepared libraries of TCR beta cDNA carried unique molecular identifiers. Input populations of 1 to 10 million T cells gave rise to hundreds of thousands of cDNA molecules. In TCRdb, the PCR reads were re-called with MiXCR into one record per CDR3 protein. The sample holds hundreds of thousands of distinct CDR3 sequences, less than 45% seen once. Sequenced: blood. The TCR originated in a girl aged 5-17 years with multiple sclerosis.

The CDR3 DNA reads as TGCAGTGCTTACACAGGTCTGAACACTGAAGCTTTCTTT. It specifies CSAYTGLNTEAFF. The chain employs TRBV20-1 and TRBJ1-1; D perhaps matches TRBD1 (5 bases). The CDR3 consists of 13 residues. From germline, CDR1 is DFQATT and CDR2 SNEGSKA (reference sequence). Trimming took off 5 bases at V and 0 bases at J, with 10 bases between the two ends.